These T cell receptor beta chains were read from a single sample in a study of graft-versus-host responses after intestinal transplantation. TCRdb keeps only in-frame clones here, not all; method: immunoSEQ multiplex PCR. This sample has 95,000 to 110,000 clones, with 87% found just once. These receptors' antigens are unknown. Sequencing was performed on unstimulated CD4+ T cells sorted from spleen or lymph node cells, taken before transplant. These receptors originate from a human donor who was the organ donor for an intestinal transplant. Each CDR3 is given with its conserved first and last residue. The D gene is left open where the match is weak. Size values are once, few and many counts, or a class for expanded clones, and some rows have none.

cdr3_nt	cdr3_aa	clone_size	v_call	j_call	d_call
TGTGCCAGCAGCTGGAACCTGGGGGCGGCCGGGGAGCTGTTTTTT	CASSWNLGAAGELFF	-	TRBV5-5	TRBJ2-2	-
TGTGCCAGCAGCTCCATCGACAGACCCAATGAGCAGTTCTTC	CASSSIDRPNEQFF	-	TRBV7-3	TRBJ2-1	-
TGTGCCAGCAGTCCCCGGACAGGGTGGGGCGAAAAACTGTTTTTT	CASSPRTGWGEKLFF	-	TRBV6-6	TRBJ1-4	TRBD1
TGTGCCAGCAGTAGGACTAGCGGGGGCCGTAATGAGCAGTTCTTC	CASSRTSGGRNEQFF	-	TRBV6-1	TRBJ2-1	TRBD2
TGTGCCAGCAGCCGCCAGTCGGGGTCTATCCAAGAGACCCAGTACTTC	CASSRQSGSIQETQYF	-	TRBV7-6	TRBJ2-5	-
TGTGCCAGCAGGACAGGGAAATCCTATAATTCACCCCTCCACTTT	CASRTGKSYNSPLHF	-	TRBV6-5	TRBJ1-6	TRBD1
TGTGCCAGCAGTTTACGGTCGTCCCGGACAGGTGCTTACTATGGCTACACCTTC	CASSLRSSRTGAYYGYTF	-	TRBV27	TRBJ1-2	TRBD1
TGTGCCAGCAGCTTACGGGCAGGGCAAGAGACCCAGTACTTC	CASSLRAGQETQYF	-	TRBV7-9	TRBJ2-5	-
TGTGCCAGCAGGTCAGGCTTAACCTACGAGCAGTACTTC	CASRSGLTYEQYF	-	TRBV11-3	TRBJ2-7	-
TGTGCCAGCAGCGCAAAAATCAATCAGCCCCAGCATTTT	CASSAKINQPQHF	-	TRBV7-9	TRBJ1-5	-
TGTGCCAGCAGTTTGATCGAGGGACAAAGCTCCTACGAGCAGTACTTC	CASSLIEGQSSYEQYF	once	TRBV27	TRBJ2-7	-
TGTGCCAGCAGTGAAGGGGGGCGTCTCTACGAGCAGTACTTC	CASSEGGRLYEQYF	few	TRBV2	TRBJ2-7	-
TGTGCCAGCAGCTTTGGCGCTTTACCCGTCACAGATACGCAGTATTTT	CASSFGALPVTDTQYF	once	TRBV7-3	TRBJ2-3	-
TGTGCCAGTAGCTCCCCTGGGGGGACCGGGGAGCTGTTTTTT	CASSSPGGTGELFF	-	TRBV19	TRBJ2-2	-
TGTGCCAGCAGCCAAGGACTAGCGGGAGGGTACGAGCAGTACTTC	CASSQGLAGGYEQYF	-	TRBV4-2	TRBJ2-7	TRBD2
TGTGCCAGCAGTACTGACCTCCGCTCTGGAAACACCATATATTTT	CASSTDLRSGNTIYF	once	TRBV6-1	TRBJ1-3	-
TGCGCCAGCAGGGGACTAGCCGTCCAAGAGACCCAGTACTTC	CASRGLAVQETQYF	-	TRBV10-2	TRBJ2-5	TRBD2
TGTGCCAGTAGTATTCGAGCGGGGAGCACAGATACGCAGTATTTT	CASSIRAGSTDTQYF	-	TRBV19	TRBJ2-3	TRBD2
TGTGCCAGCAGCCTTCTAGCGTCCAGCACAGATACGCAGTATTTT	CASSLLASSTDTQYF	-	TRBV7-3	TRBJ2-3	-
TGTGCCAGCAGATCGACAGGGGGCTATGGCTACACCTTC	CASRSTGGYGYTF	-	TRBV28	TRBJ1-2	TRBD1
TGTGCCAGCAGACCTGACAGGGGGCAAACGAAAGCTTTCTTT	CASRPDRGQTKAFF	-	TRBV5-4	TRBJ1-1	TRBD1
TGTGCCAGCACCCAGAGGGCCTATCGCTACAATGAGCAGTTCTTC	CASTQRAYRYNEQFF	-	TRBV27	TRBJ2-1	-
TGTGCCAGCAGCTCACGACTAGCGGGTACCAGCTCCTACAATGAGCAGTTCTTC	CASSSRLAGTSSYNEQFF	-	TRBV7-9	TRBJ2-1	TRBD2
TGTGCCAGCAGTGTAGCCGGGACTAGTCTCAATGAGCAGTTCTTC	CASSVAGTSLNEQFF	-	TRBV2	TRBJ2-1	TRBD2
TGCGCCAGCAGCTTAGATCTGGGACAGGCGTACACTGAAGCTTTCTTT	CASSLDLGQAYTEAFF	-	TRBV5-1	TRBJ1-1	TRBD1
TGTGCCAGCAGGCTTGACATGATGAGAAACACTGAAGCTTTCTTT	CASRLDMMRNTEAFF	-	TRBV13	TRBJ1-1	-
TGTGCCAGCAGCGACCAGGCAGGGTTGACCAAAAACATTCAGTACTTC	CASSDQAGLTKNIQYF	-	TRBV9	TRBJ2-4	-
TGTGCCAGCAGTTTGACAGTAGGTCAGCCCCAGCATTTT	CASSLTVGQPQHF	-	TRBV27	TRBJ1-5	-
TGTGCCAGCAGCTTTGGACTAGAGGCGTCCGAGCAGTTCTTC	CASSFGLEASEQFF	-	TRBV11-3	TRBJ2-1	TRBD2
TGTGCCAGCAGTGACTATCTTTCGTCGGATACGCAGTATTTT	CASSDYLSSDTQYF	-	TRBV7-3	TRBJ2-3	-
TGCGCCAGCAGTGCAGGGGGCTACGAGCAGTACTTC	CASSAGGYEQYF	-	TRBV10-1	TRBJ2-7	TRBD1
TGTGCCAGCTCACTTAGAGGGACTAGCGACCGGAGCTCCTACAATGAGCAGTTCTTC	CASSLRGTSDRSSYNEQFF	-	TRBV18	TRBJ2-1	TRBD2
TGTGCCAGCAGAGGGGCAGGGGGAGATGGCTACACCTTC	CASRGAGGDGYTF	-	TRBV6-6	TRBJ1-2	TRBD1
TGTGCCTGGACTAGGACGGGGAACACTGAAGCTTTCTTT	CAWTRTGNTEAFF	-	TRBV30	TRBJ1-1	-
TGTGCCACCACAGAAGACACGTCAAAGTACGAGCAGTACTTC	CATTEDTSKYEQYF	-	TRBV28	TRBJ2-7	-
TGTGCCAGCAGCTTAAAGTTTAGCGGGAGGGACGAGCAGTACTTC	CASSLKFSGRDEQYF	-	TRBV7-2	TRBJ2-7	TRBD2
TGCGCCAGCAGCCAAGACGAGGCCAGCGGGAGTTCCGATACGCAGTATTTT	CASSQDEASGSSDTQYF	-	TRBV4-1	TRBJ2-3	TRBD2
TGTGCCAGCAGTTACGATACAGGGGCCACTGAAGCTTTCTTT	CASSYDTGATEAFF	-	TRBV6-5	TRBJ1-1	TRBD1
TGTGCCAGCAGCTTCCGCAACCTTAACACTGAAGCTTTCTTT	CASSFRNLNTEAFF	-	TRBV5-5	TRBJ1-1	-
TGTGCCAGCTCGGGACAGGGGCGTGGATGGGAGACCCAGTACTTC	CASSGQGRGWETQYF	-	TRBV6-1	TRBJ2-5	TRBD1
TGTGCCAGCAGTTTCGTACTAGGGGGCTCCTACGAGCAGTACTTC	CASSFVLGGSYEQYF	once	TRBV27	TRBJ2-7	-
TGTGCCAGCAGAGCCGGGACAGAGGCCTATAATTCACCCCTCCACTTT	CASRAGTEAYNSPLHF	-	TRBV2	TRBJ1-6	TRBD1
TGTGCCAGCAGCTTGGCCCTAGCGGGATCCTCCTACGGGAATGAGCAGTTCTTC	CASSLALAGSSYGNEQFF	-	TRBV5-6	TRBJ2-1	TRBD2
TGTGCCAGCAGTGAACGACTAGCGCTTTCCTACGAGCAGTACTTC	CASSERLALSYEQYF	-	TRBV2	TRBJ2-7	TRBD2
TGTGCCAGCAGCCTCGCCCCCAGGTCAGGCGGGCAGTACTTC	CASSLAPRSGGQYF	-	TRBV7-6	TRBJ2-7	-
TGTGCCGGGACCCAGGGGGGCTGGTCCTACAATGAGCAGTTCTTC	CAGTQGGWSYNEQFF	-	TRBV6-1	TRBJ2-1	-
TGTGCCAGTAGTAGGGACAGCGACTTCGGGAACACTGAAGCTTTCTTT	CASSRDSDFGNTEAFF	once	TRBV19	TRBJ1-1	TRBD1
TGTGCCAGCTCACCACCGTTACAGAGCTCCTACAATGAGCAGTTCTTC	CASSPPLQSSYNEQFF	-	TRBV18	TRBJ2-1	-
TGTGCCTGGAGTAAGAGTATGGGCACAGATACGCAGTATTTT	CAWSKSMGTDTQYF	-	TRBV30	TRBJ2-3	-
TGTGCCGACGTCTTGAACGCTGAAGCTTTCTTT	CADVLNAEAFF	-	TRBV2	TRBJ1-1	-
TGTGCCAGTAAGGGGATATCCACAGATACGCAGTATTTT	CASKGISTDTQYF	-	TRBV19	TRBJ2-3	-
TGTGCCAGCAGCTTAAGGGGGGGCCCAAATAATAATTCACCCCTCCACTTT	CASSLRGGPNNNSPLHF	-	TRBV11-2	TRBJ1-6	-
TGTGCTAGTGGTTTGGACTACCACCCCACAGATACGCAGTATTTT	CASGLDYHPTDTQYF	-	TRBV12-5	TRBJ2-3	-